The 31 T cell receptor beta chains listed next were all sequenced from one sample in a study of blood T cell repertoires in COVID-19. Sequencing used immunoSEQ multiplex PCR; TCRdb keeps in-frame clones, though not all of them. The sample records 110,000 to 150,000 clones, under 90% being singletons. The sequencing input was peripheral blood. These TCRs come from a man in his sixties or seventies who had recovered from COVID-19.

This clone has a single count. The CDR3 nucleotides are TGTGCCAGCAGCTTAGAAAGCGACTCCTACGAGCAGTACTTC. Amino acids: CASSLESDSYEQYF. The chain carries TRBV7-9 and TRBJ2-7; D is ambiguous. The CDR3 spans 14 residues. The V gene lost 1 base and the J gene lost 0 bases, with 7 bases spanning the gap. Germline loops: CDR1 SEHNR, CDR2 FQNEAQ (reference sequence).

V is TRBV2 and J is TRBJ2-4, with 14 positions matching TRBD2. The length of the CDR3 is 16 residues. After removal of 5 bases from V and 3 bases from J, the junction contained 3 bases not matched to a gene. CDR1 SNHLY and CDR2 FYNNEI come from the germline V gene. CDR3 sequence: CASSPGTSGGKNIQYF. The CDR3 DNA follows: TGTGCCAGCAGTCCCGGGACTAGCGGGGGCAAAAACATTCAGTACTTC. Full variable domain (missing parts from reference TRBV2 and TRBJ2-4): EPEVTQTPSHQVTQMGQEVILRCVPISNHLYFYWYRQILGQKVEFLVSFYNNEISEKSEIFDDQFSVERPDGSNFTLKIRSTKLEDSAMYFCASSPGTSGGKNIQYFGAGTRLSVL.

This clone appeared a single time. The chain uses TRBV10-3 and TRBJ2-7, with TRBD2 identical over 10 bases. This CDR3 region has 13 residues. Trimming cost V 6 bases and J 6 bases; bases outside gene matches: 5. CDR1 and CDR2 (germline): ENHRY, SYGVKD. The CDR3 nucleotides are TGTGCCATCAGCCTAGCGGGAGAGGGCGAGCAGTACTTC. This translates into CAISLAGEGEQYF.

This chain uses TRBV5-1 with TRBJ1-4; weak D call: TRBD1 (5 bases). The germline CDR1 and CDR2 sequences are SGHRS and YFSETQ. Trimming took 0 bases from V and 3 from J, leaving 12 bases between them. The CDR3 covers 16 residues. The CDR3 reads CASSLAGGVPNEKLFF. For the CDR3, the DNA is TGCGCCAGCAGCTTGGCCGGGGGGGTGCCTAATGAAAAACTGTTTTTT.

The V gene is TRBV29-1, the J gene TRBJ2-1, with 9 bases aligning to TRBD2. Per germline, CDR1 SQVTM and CDR2 ANQGSEA. The CDR3 runs to 16 residues. The junction had 7 bases not matched to a gene; V was cut back by 4 bases and J by 0 bases. CDR3 in DNA: TGCAGCGTTGCTGGAATGCGGGAGGGCTCCTACAATGAGCAGTTCTTC. Amino acids: CSVAGMREGSYNEQFF.

The gene calls are TRBV7-2 and TRBJ2-1; 10 nucleotides align to TRBD2. Per the germline V gene, CDR1 is SGHTA and CDR2 is FQGNSA. Germline trimming cut 6 bases from V and 6 bases from J; bases unmatched to any gene: 5. The CDR3 extends over 14 amino acids. CDR3 loop: CASRIAGGPNEQFF. The CDR3 coding sequence is TGTGCCAGCAGGATAGCGGGAGGACCCAATGAGCAGTTCTTC.

This clone was observed a single time. This sequence joins TRBV7-3 and TRBJ2-1; D gene unclear. The V end was cut by 2 bases, the J end by 9 bases, with 11 bases between. CDR1 is SGHTA, CDR2 FQGTGA, per germline. The CDR3 contains 13 residues. The CDR3 sequence: CASSLSSTGEQFF. CDR3 nucleotide sequence: TGTGCCAGCAGCTTATCGTCGACGGGTGAGCAGTTCTTC. The whole variable domain, remainder taken from reference TRBV7-3 and TRBJ2-1, is GAGVSQTPSNKVTEKGKYVELRCDPISGHTALYWYRQSLGQGPEFLIYFQGTGAADDSGLPNDRFFAVRPEGSVSTLKIQRTERGDSAVYLCASSLSSTGEQFFGPGTRLTVL.

V is TRBV5-1 and J is TRBJ1-6, with 7 bases aligning to TRBD1. The germline gives CDR1 SGHRS, CDR2 YFSETQ. V lost 4 bases, J lost 7 bases, and 11 bases stayed unmatched. The CDR3 is 16 residues long. Here the CDR3 reads CASSGTRDRQNSPLHF. The DNA for the CDR3 is TGCGCCAGCAGCGGAACCCGGGACAGACAAAATTCACCCCTCCACTTT. The full variable domain, rest sourced from reference TRBV5-1 and TRBJ1-6, is KAGVTQTPRYLIKTRGQQVTLSCSPISGHRSVSWYQQTPGQGLQFLFEYFSETQRNKGNFPGRFSGRQFSNSRSEMNVSTLELGDSALYLCASSGTRDRQNSPLHFGNGTRLTVT.

This chain joins TRBV7-2 and TRBJ2-1, with 8 bases lining up with TRBD1. CDR3 length equals 12 residues. The V gene end was trimmed by 1 base and the J gene end by 15 bases; junction bases not matched to a gene: 5. The V gene's germline CDR1 is SGHTA and CDR2 FQGNSA. For the CDR3, the DNA is TGTGCCAGCAGCTTAGAGACAGGGGATCTGTTCTTC. Amino acids: CASSLETGDLFF.

The chain's CDR3 is CASSQTDTGELFF. Written as DNA, the CDR3 is TGTGCCAGCAGTCAGACAGATACAGGGGAGCTGTTTTTT. This chain uses TRBV27 with TRBJ2-2; a possible D gene is TRBD1 (5 bases). This CDR3 spans 13 amino acids. Deletions cut 5 bases from V and 8 bases from J, with 12 bases between. Germline assignment: CDR1 MNHEY and CDR2 SMNVEV (reference sequence).

This chain connects TRBV6-2 or TRBV6-3 to TRBJ1-5, with 7 bases matching TRBD1. Germline lookup yields CDR1 MNHEY and CDR2 SVGEGT. This CDR3 comprises 12 residues. Germline trimming cut 5 bases from V and 6 bases from J; bases unmatched to any gene: 1. The CDR3 DNA follows: TGTGCCAGCAGTAACAGGGGTCAGCCCCAGCATTTT. Its protein is CASSNRGQPQHF.

The chain uses TRBV14 and TRBJ2-7, with TRBD1 matching over 7 bases. Germline CDR1 SGHDN, CDR2 FVKESK. Trimming cost V 3 bases and J 5 bases; bases outside gene matches: 7. The CDR3 sequence is 14 residues long. CDR3 in DNA: TGTGCCAGCAGCCAGCTTGCCAGGGGGAACGAGCAGTACTTC. Encoded protein: CASSQLARGNEQYF.

The chain links TRBV19 to TRBJ1-1; the D gene is possibly TRBD1 (5 bases). The CDR3 loop spans 15 amino acids. The V and J ends lost 3 bases and 4 bases respectively, with 15 bases between them. Germline lookup yields CDR1 LNHDA and CDR2 SQIVND (reference sequence). The CDR3 protein is CASSIWGGDGTEAFF. The DNA of the CDR3 is TGTGCCAGTAGTATCTGGGGGGGAGATGGCACTGAAGCTTTCTTT.

This chain uses TRBV4-1 with TRBJ2-7; D gene uncertain. Trimming took 8 bases from V and 6 from J, leaving 14 bases between them. The length of the CDR3 is 12 residues. Looked up from germline, CDR1 is MGHRA and CDR2 is YSYEKL. Here the CDR3 reads CASGPVSGEQYF. Here the CDR3 DNA reads TGCGCCAGCGGGCCGGTATCTGGCGAGCAGTACTTC.

The V call is TRBV15, the J call TRBJ1-1, with D possibly TRBD1 on 6 matching bases. This CDR3 has 17 amino acids. Trimming removed 5 bases at V and 1 base at J, with 20 bases between. The germline gives CDR1 LNHNV, CDR2 YYDKDF (reference sequence). The CDR3 sequence: CATSPQRVQGRNTEAFF. Here the CDR3 DNA reads TGTGCCACCAGCCCCCAGCGTGTGCAGGGGAGGAACACTGAAGCTTTCTTT.

This chain connects TRBV21-1 to TRBJ2-1; the D call of TRBD2 is as the table states it, not checked on the DNA. TRBV21-1 corresponds to a pseudogene. CDR3 length equals 17 residues. The CDR3: CASSITSGRESYNEQFF. The DNA for the CDR3 is TGTGCCAGCAGCATAACTAGCGGGAGGGAATCCTACAATGAGCAGTTCTTC.

V and J are TRBV10-1 and TRBJ2-3, with 10 nucleotides matching TRBD2. The CDR3 sequence is 15 residues long. Losses at the gene ends were 3 bases for V and 8 bases for J; bases not matched to a gene: 8. Per germline, CDR1 WNHNN and CDR2 SYGVQD (reference sequence). CDR3 region: CASSEKREGRGTQYF. CDR3 in DNA: TGCGCCAGCAGTGAAAAGCGGGAGGGTCGGGGTACGCAGTATTTT.

The gene calls are TRBV7-2 and TRBJ2-7; TRBD1 agrees at 9 bases. The CDR3 runs 16 residues. The germline CDR1 and CDR2 sequences are SGHTA and FQGNSA. The V gene end was trimmed by 1 base and the J gene end by 4 bases; junction bases not matched to a gene: 8. The CDR3 nucleotides read TGTGCCAGCAGCTTAGTCCCGGACAGGGGACGTTACGAGCAGTACTTC. It codes for CASSLVPDRGRYEQYF.

The rearrangement joins TRBV2 to TRBJ2-5, with D possibly being TRBD1 (6 bases). This CDR3 has 14 residues. The germline V gene encodes CDR1 SNHLY and CDR2 FYNNEI. Trimming stripped 6 bases from V and 1 base from J, with 12 bases between. The CDR3 bases are TGTGCCAGCAGGCTGAACAGGGTCCAAGAGACCCAGTACTTC. Translated: CASRLNRVQETQYF.

The rearrangement links TRBV5-5 to TRBJ2-1, with D uncertain. Per the germline V gene, CDR1 is SGHKS and CDR2 is YYEKEE (reference sequence). This CDR3 is 13 amino acids long. V lost 2 bases to trimming and J lost 6 bases, with 9 bases between them. The CDR3 reads CASSFPPSNEQFF. CDR3 in DNA: TGTGCCAGCAGCTTCCCCCCCTCCAATGAGCAGTTCTTC.

The J gene is TRBJ2-5, the V gene TRBV7-3; 12 bases fit TRBD2. Trimming removed 5 bases from V and 3 bases from J; junction bases left unmatched: 4. This CDR3 spans 15 amino acids. Germline values: CDR1 SGHTA, CDR2 FQGTGA. The CDR3 DNA is TGTGCCAGCAGCCCTAGCGGGAGGGCCGAAGAGACCCAGTACTTC. Translated, it gives CASSPSGRAEETQYF.

The gene calls are TRBV4-3 and TRBJ2-7, with D tentatively TRBD2 (5 bases). The CDR3 has 17 residues. The V end was cut by 1 base, the J end by 6 bases, with 22 bases between. The germline V gene encodes CDR1 LGHNA and CDR2 YSLEER. The DNA for the CDR3 is TGCGCCAGCAGCCAAGTCGGATATTCGGGATTGGCGAGCGAGCAGTACTTC. Translation: CASSQVGYSGLASEQYF.

The chain links TRBV6-1 to TRBJ1-3, with no clear D. The length of the CDR3 is 16 residues. Germline assignment: CDR1 MNHNS and CDR2 SASEGT. The V end lost 0 bases, the J end lost 0 bases, and 9 bases lay between the germline ends. The CDR3 DNA follows: TGTGCCAGCAGTGAAGCGGCAAGTCTCTCTGGAAACACCATATATTTT. Translated: CASSEAASLSGNTIYF.

The rearrangement joins TRBV9 to TRBJ2-7, with D perhaps matching TRBD1 (6 bases). The germline V gene encodes CDR1 SGDLS and CDR2 YYNGEE. There are 13 residues in the CDR3. V dropped 3 bases and J dropped 5 bases, with 12 bases sitting between them. The CDR3, as DNA: TGTGCCAGCAGCGGGACAGCCAGTAACGAGCAGTACTTC. Its translation: CASSGTASNEQYF. Together with reference TRBV9 and TRBJ2-7, the CDR3 gives the full variable domain: DSGVTQTPKHLITATGQRVTLRCSPRSGDLSVYWYQQSLDQGLQFLIQYYNGEERAKGNILERFSAQQFPDLHSELNLSSLELGDSALYFCASSGTASNEQYFGPGTRLTVT.

The chain uses TRBV12-5 and TRBJ1-3, with D possibly TRBD1 on 6 matching bases. Germline V gives CDR1 LGHNT, CDR2 FRNRAP. Trimming pared 4 bases from V and 6 bases from J, leaving 16 bases between. CDR3 length: 15 amino acids. DNA of the CDR3: TGTGCTAGTGGTTCCCCCCAGGGGAGGGTAAACACCATATATTTT. Translated: CASGSPQGRVNTIYF.

This clone was seen only a few times. The chain carries TRBV24-1 and TRBJ2-1; 12 nucleotides align to TRBD2. The V segment lost 10 bases and the J segment 6 bases; nucleotides outside the gene matches: 3. This CDR3 is built from 13 residues. Germline V gives CDR1 KGHDR, CDR2 SFDVKD. Here the CDR3 reads CATQTSGSNEQFF. The CDR3 DNA reads as TGTGCCACTCAGACTAGCGGGAGCAATGAGCAGTTCTTC.

This clone appeared a few times. This rearrangement joins TRBV29-1 to TRBJ2-3, with D perhaps TRBD2 (6 bases). The germline V gene encodes CDR1 SQVTM and CDR2 ANQGSEA. The V end was cut by 1 base, the J end by 5 bases, with 22 bases between. The CDR3 is made up of 17 amino acids. CDR3 coding DNA: TGCAGCGTTGAAGGATTCCCGGGAGCGGTGGGAGAAGATACGCAGTATTTT. Encoded protein: CSVEGFPGAVGEDTQYF.

The chain employs TRBV29-1 and TRBJ1-4; D possibly corresponds to TRBD1 (6 bases). Germline loops: CDR1 SQVTM, CDR2 ANQGSEA. V was cut by 7 bases and J by 8 bases, with 17 bases left in between. The CDR3 sequence is 13 residues long. CDR3 in DNA: TGCAGCGCCTCCCACAGGGTAGACGAAAAACTGTTTTTT. Its protein product is CSASHRVDEKLFF. The variable domain in full, with the rest retrieved from reference TRBV29-1 and TRBJ1-4, is SAVISQKPSRDICQRGTSLTIQCQVDSQVTMMFWYRQQPGQSLTLIATANQGSEATYESGFVIDKFPISRPNLTFSTLTVSNMSPEDSSIYLCSASHRVDEKLFFGSGTQLSVL.

This clone occurred once. The J gene is TRBJ2-7, the V gene TRBV3-1 (or the pseudogene TRBV3-2), with TRBD1 matching over 7 bases. Germline values: CDR1 LGHDT, CDR2 YNNKEL (reference sequence). There are 15 residues in the CDR3. V lost 3 bases to trimming and J lost 2 bases; unmatched junction nucleotides: 7. The CDR3 reads CASSQPGTVPYEQYF. The CDR3 coding sequence is TGTGCCAGCAGCCAGCCAGGGACAGTCCCCTACGAGCAGTACTTC.

J is TRBJ1-5 and V is TRBV6-2 or TRBV6-3, with 8 positions matching TRBD1. Trimming removed 2 bases from V and 7 bases from J; junction bases left unmatched: 19. CDR1 and CDR2 (germline): MNHEY, SVGEGT. The CDR3 consists of 19 residues. The CDR3 loop is CASSYDLLIGQGKGQPQHF. The CDR3 region has the DNA TGTGCCAGCAGTTACGATCTTTTAATCGGACAGGGCAAGGGGCAGCCCCAGCATTTT.

J is TRBJ2-2 and V is TRBV7-2; D call uncertain. The CDR3 is 13 amino acids. Germline CDR1 is SGHTA and CDR2 is FQGNSA. V was cut by 4 bases and J by 6 bases, with 9 bases left in between. The CDR3 DNA sequence: TGTGCCAGCAGCTCGTCCCGGGCCGGGGAGCTGTTTTTT. This codes for CASSSSRAGELFF.